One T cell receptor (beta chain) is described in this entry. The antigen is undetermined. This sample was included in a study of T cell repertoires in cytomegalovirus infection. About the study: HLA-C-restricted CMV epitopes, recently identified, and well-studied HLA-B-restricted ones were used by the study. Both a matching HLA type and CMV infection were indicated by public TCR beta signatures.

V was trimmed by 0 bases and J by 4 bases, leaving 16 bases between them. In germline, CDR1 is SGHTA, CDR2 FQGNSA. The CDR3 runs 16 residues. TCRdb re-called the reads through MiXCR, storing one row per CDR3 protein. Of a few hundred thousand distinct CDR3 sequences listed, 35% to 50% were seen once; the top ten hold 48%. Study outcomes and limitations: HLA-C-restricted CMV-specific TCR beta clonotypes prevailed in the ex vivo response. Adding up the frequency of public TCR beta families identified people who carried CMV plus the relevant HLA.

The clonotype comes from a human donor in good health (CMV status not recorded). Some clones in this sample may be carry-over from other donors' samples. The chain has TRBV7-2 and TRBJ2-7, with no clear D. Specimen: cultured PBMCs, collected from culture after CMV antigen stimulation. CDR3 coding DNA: TGTGCCAGCAGCTTAGCCCTGACCGCGGCGGCATACGAGCAGTACTTC. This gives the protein CASSLALTAAAYEQYF.